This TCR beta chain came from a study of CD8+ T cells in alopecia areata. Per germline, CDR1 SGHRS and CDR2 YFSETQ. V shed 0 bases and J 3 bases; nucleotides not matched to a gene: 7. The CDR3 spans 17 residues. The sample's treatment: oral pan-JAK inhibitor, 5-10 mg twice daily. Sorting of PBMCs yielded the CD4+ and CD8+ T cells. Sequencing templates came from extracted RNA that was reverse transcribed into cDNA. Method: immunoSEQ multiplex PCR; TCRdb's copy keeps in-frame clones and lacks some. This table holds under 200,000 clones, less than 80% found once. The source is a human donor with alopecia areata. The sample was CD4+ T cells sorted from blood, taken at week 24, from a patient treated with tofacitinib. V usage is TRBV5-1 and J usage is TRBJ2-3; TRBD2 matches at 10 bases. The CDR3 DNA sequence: TGCGCCAGCAGCTTGGGTAGCGGGGGGTCTGAAACAGATACGCAGTATTTT. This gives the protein CASSLGSGGSETDTQYF.